The 3 T cell receptor beta chains below come from one sample, sequenced in a study of T cells in Graves' hyperthyroidism and ophthalmopathy. It was RNA transcripts that yielded the amplified TCR beta CDR3 regions. HTBI primers were used for first-round RT-PCR of the TCR CDR3. Via MiXCR, TCRdb re-called the multiplex PCR reads, giving one row per CDR3 protein. The sample lists 650,000 to 700,000 distinct CDR3 sequences, 15% to 20% occurring once. Source material: blood. These receptors were obtained from a man aged 50 to 60 with Graves' hyperthyroidism.

This clonotype was found a few times. The chain joins TRBV28 to TRBJ1-5; no firm D call. V lost 3 bases and J lost 0, with 9 bases in between. From germline, CDR1 is MDHEN and CDR2 SYDVKM. The CDR3 has 15 amino acids. CDR3 residues: CASSFSEPSNQPQHF. As DNA, the CDR3 is TGTGCCAGCAGTTTTTCCGAACCTAGCAATCAGCCCCAGCATTTT.

This clonotype turned up a few times. The chain is built from TRBV27 and TRBJ1-4; TRBD1 agrees at 9 bases. Looked up from germline, CDR1 is MNHEY and CDR2 is SMNVEV (reference sequence). J lost 7 bases, V lost 4 bases, and 7 bases had no gene match. This CDR3 is built from 15 residues. The CDR3 DNA sequence: TGTGCCAGCAGTTACGGCGGGACAGGGATTGAAAAACTGTTTTTT. Amino acid sequence: CASSYGGTGIEKLFF.

This clonotype was seen a few times. The chain has TRBV5-6 and TRBJ2-3, with 8 bases that match TRBD2. Losses at the gene ends were 0 bases for V and 0 bases for J; bases not matched to a gene: 9. The CDR3 is 18 residues long. Germline assignment: CDR1 SGHDT and CDR2 YYEEEE. The CDR3 spells CASSLVLSASGSTDTQYF. The DNA for the CDR3 is TGTGCCAGCAGCTTGGTACTCTCGGCTAGCGGGAGCACAGATACGCAGTATTTT.